Listed below are T cell receptor beta chains from one sample, sequenced in a study of T cell clonotyping in hematopoietic cell transplantation. Profiled with immunoSEQ multiplex PCR; TCRdb holds only in-frame clones, not every one. The sample has several thousand clones; about three fifths are singletons. The source was peripheral blood mononuclear cells, collected 100 days after allogeneic stem cell transplant. The receptor set was obtained from a male patient between 60 and 69 years old who had an allogeneic stem cell transplant from an unrelated donor, so the T cells may come from the graft donor. Some clones in this sample may be carry-over from other donors' samples. The CDR3 runs from the conserved cysteine through the conserved F or W. Fields, in order: D gene, V gene, J gene, clone size, CDR3 DNA, CDR3 protein. A D gene is named only where the DNA matches it firmly. Part of the rows lack a size; the others show once, few, many or a class for expanded clones.

D gene: -; V gene: TRBV29-1; J gene: TRBJ2-7; clone size: -; CDR3 DNA: TGCAGCGCAAATGGTCGAAGTGCCTACGAGCAGTACTTC; CDR3 protein: CSANGRSAYEQYF
D gene: -; V gene: TRBV7-9; J gene: TRBJ1-2; clone size: -; CDR3 DNA: TGTGCCAGCAGCTTAGGAACAGGACATGGCTACACCTTC; CDR3 protein: CASSLGTGHGYTF
D gene: TRBD2; V gene: TRBV10-3; J gene: TRBJ2-3; clone size: -; CDR3 DNA: TGTGCCTCCGCCGGGACTAGCGGAGATACGCAGTATTTT; CDR3 protein: CASAGTSGDTQYF
D gene: -; V gene: TRBV30; J gene: TRBJ1-1; clone size: -; CDR3 DNA: TGTGCCTGGACCGAGGGTTTGAACACTGAAGCTTTCTTT; CDR3 protein: CAWTEGLNTEAFF
D gene: TRBD1; V gene: TRBV5-1; J gene: TRBJ1-1; clone size: -; CDR3 DNA: TGCGCCAGCAGCTTGTTTGGCCTCGGACAGGGTATGAACACTGAAGCTTTCTTT; CDR3 protein: CASSLFGLGQGMNTEAFF
D gene: -; V gene: TRBV6-5; J gene: TRBJ1-1; clone size: -; CDR3 DNA: TGTGCCAGCAGTTACTCTATCGGGGGCACTGAAGCTTTCTTT; CDR3 protein: CASSYSIGGTEAFF
D gene: TRBD1; V gene: TRBV6-5; J gene: TRBJ1-2; clone size: -; CDR3 DNA: TGTGCCAGCCGGACAGGGTTTAACTATGGCTACACCTTC; CDR3 protein: CASRTGFNYGYTF
D gene: TRBD1; V gene: TRBV6-5; J gene: TRBJ1-1; clone size: -; CDR3 DNA: TGTGCCACCATGATAGGGACAGAGAACACTGAAGCTTTCTTT; CDR3 protein: CATMIGTENTEAFF
D gene: TRBD2; V gene: TRBV5-1; J gene: TRBJ2-5; clone size: -; CDR3 DNA: TGCGCCAGCAGCTCTCTACGGGGAGGGGAGACCCAGTACTTC; CDR3 protein: CASSSLRGGETQYF
D gene: -; V gene: TRBV28; J gene: TRBJ2-2; clone size: once; CDR3 DNA: TGTGCCAGCAGTTCTCCAAGGCAGGGGAACACCGGGGAGCTGTTTTTT; CDR3 protein: CASSSPRQGNTGELFF
D gene: TRBD2; V gene: TRBV7-6; J gene: TRBJ2-3; clone size: -; CDR3 DNA: TGTGCCAGCAGCTTAGCTATCACTAGCGGGGGGCGCACAGATACGCAGTATTTT; CDR3 protein: CASSLAITSGGRTDTQYF
D gene: TRBD1; V gene: TRBV20-1; J gene: TRBJ2-5; clone size: -; CDR3 DNA: TGCAGTGCCCACAGGGGGGAGACCCAGTACTTC; CDR3 protein: CSAHRGETQYF
D gene: TRBD1; V gene: TRBV4-1; J gene: TRBJ1-2; clone size: -; CDR3 DNA: TGCGCCAGCAGCCAAGCCGACGACAGGGCTTTCTATGGCTACACCTTC; CDR3 protein: CASSQADDRAFYGYTF
D gene: -; V gene: TRBV5-4; J gene: TRBJ2-5; clone size: -; CDR3 DNA: TGTGCCAGCAGCTTGTCGGGGGTGGAGACCCAGTACTTC; CDR3 protein: CASSLSGVETQYF
D gene: -; V gene: TRBV9; J gene: TRBJ1-2; clone size: -; CDR3 DNA: TGTGCCAGCAGCGTAGAAGGGTACGGGTATGGCTACACCTTC; CDR3 protein: CASSVEGYGYGYTF
D gene: -; V gene: TRBV6-4; J gene: TRBJ1-5; clone size: once; CDR3 DNA: TGTGCCAGCACCGGGGGGCCGGGAGATCAGCCCCAGCATTTT; CDR3 protein: CASTGGPGDQPQHF
D gene: -; V gene: TRBV29-1; J gene: TRBJ1-1; clone size: -; CDR3 DNA: TGCAGCGTTCTGGAGAGATCGAACACTGAAGCTTTCTTT; CDR3 protein: CSVLERSNTEAFF
D gene: -; V gene: TRBV2; J gene: TRBJ1-5; clone size: -; CDR3 DNA: TGTGCCAGCAGTGTATTATCCGGTACACCTACCCGCCAGCCCCAGCATTTT; CDR3 protein: CASSVLSGTPTRQPQHF
D gene: -; V gene: TRBV6-5; J gene: TRBJ2-7; clone size: -; CDR3 DNA: TGTGCCAGCACCTTTTCTTCCACGGTAGCTGAGCAGTACTTC; CDR3 protein: CASTFSSTVAEQYF
D gene: -; V gene: TRBV7-6; J gene: TRBJ2-7; clone size: few; CDR3 DNA: TGTGCCAGCAGCTTAGACCCGGCGGCGACGGGCTACGAGCAGTACTTC; CDR3 protein: CASSLDPAATGYEQYF
D gene: -; V gene: TRBV28; J gene: TRBJ1-2; clone size: -; CDR3 DNA: TGTGCCAGCAGTACAGGGTGGGAGGGCTACACCTTC; CDR3 protein: CASSTGWEGYTF
D gene: -; V gene: TRBV7-9; J gene: TRBJ1-6; clone size: -; CDR3 DNA: TGTGCCAGCAGCCTACCACAGGGTCGAGGATCACCCCTCCACTTT; CDR3 protein: CASSLPQGRGSPLHF
D gene: TRBD2; V gene: TRBV7-8; J gene: TRBJ2-5; clone size: once; CDR3 DNA: TGTGCCAGCAGCCAGGAAGGACTAGCGGGTACCCAAGAGACCCAGTACTTC; CDR3 protein: CASSQEGLAGTQETQYF
D gene: -; V gene: TRBV20-1; J gene: TRBJ2-7; clone size: -; CDR3 DNA: TGCAGTGCTAGATCATCCTACGAGCAGTACTTC; CDR3 protein: CSARSSYEQYF
D gene: -; V gene: TRBV6-5; J gene: TRBJ2-5; clone size: -; CDR3 DNA: TGTGCCAGCAGTGCTAGGGAGACCCAGTACTTC; CDR3 protein: CASSARETQYF
D gene: -; V gene: TRBV6-1; J gene: TRBJ1-5; clone size: medium-sized; CDR3 DNA: TGTGCCAGCAGTTTCAGGCAGGGCAGCAATCAGCCCCAGCATTTT; CDR3 protein: CASSFRQGSNQPQHF
D gene: -; V gene: TRBV7-6; J gene: TRBJ1-6; clone size: -; CDR3 DNA: TGTGCCAGCAGCTTAGCGTTTTCTGACACGGCCCTCCACTTT; CDR3 protein: CASSLAFSDTALHF
D gene: -; V gene: TRBV6-5; J gene: TRBJ2-7; clone size: few; CDR3 DNA: TGTGCCAGCAGACTCCAAACAGGGACCTCCTACGAGCAGTACTTC; CDR3 protein: CASRLQTGTSYEQYF
D gene: TRBD1; V gene: TRBV28; J gene: TRBJ1-2; clone size: -; CDR3 DNA: TGTGCCAGCAGTTTATTAGCGGACAGGAGATTATATGGCTACACCTTC; CDR3 protein: CASSLLADRRLYGYTF
D gene: -; V gene: TRBV7-2; J gene: TRBJ1-1; clone size: few; CDR3 DNA: TGTGCCAGCAGCTGGTCGGAGAACACTGAAGCTTTCTTT; CDR3 protein: CASSWSENTEAFF
D gene: -; V gene: TRBV29-1; J gene: TRBJ2-6; clone size: -; CDR3 DNA: TGCAGCGTTGACGGGGTCCAAGGGAGAGGGGCCAACGTCCTGACTTTC; CDR3 protein: CSVDGVQGRGANVLTF
D gene: -; V gene: TRBV7-2; J gene: TRBJ2-6; clone size: -; CDR3 DNA: TGTGCCAGCAGCCAGAACTCTGGGGCCAACGTCCTGACTTTC; CDR3 protein: CASSQNSGANVLTF
D gene: TRBD1; V gene: TRBV2; J gene: TRBJ1-5; clone size: -; CDR3 DNA: TGTGCCAGCAGCCCCGGGACAGGGGGATCACAGCCCCAGCATTTT; CDR3 protein: CASSPGTGGSQPQHF
D gene: -; V gene: TRBV7-3; J gene: TRBJ1-1; clone size: -; CDR3 DNA: TGTGCCAGCAGCTTAGGGTACGGGACTCAGGCTTTCTTT; CDR3 protein: CASSLGYGTQAFF
D gene: -; V gene: TRBV6-5; J gene: TRBJ2-5; clone size: medium-sized; CDR3 DNA: TGTGCCAGCAGCTTACGGCGCGGAGTTCAAGAGACCCAGTACTTC; CDR3 protein: CASSLRRGVQETQYF
D gene: -; V gene: TRBV15; J gene: TRBJ1-2; clone size: -; CDR3 DNA: TGTGCCACCAGCAGAGATCGCCAATATGGCTACACCTTC; CDR3 protein: CATSRDRQYGYTF
D gene: TRBD1; V gene: TRBV2; J gene: TRBJ2-7; clone size: few; CDR3 DNA: TGTGCCAGCAGTGAAGGGACAGGGAGATCCTACGAGCAGTACTTC; CDR3 protein: CASSEGTGRSYEQYF
D gene: -; V gene: TRBV19; J gene: TRBJ1-5; clone size: medium-sized; CDR3 DNA: TGTGCCAGTAGCCTGGGCCGACATCAGCCCCAGCATTTT; CDR3 protein: CASSLGRHQPQHF
D gene: -; V gene: TRBV6-1; J gene: TRBJ1-5; clone size: -; CDR3 DNA: TGTGCCAGCAGTGACTCAGGGTGGCCTAATCAGCCCCAGCATTTT; CDR3 protein: CASSDSGWPNQPQHF
D gene: TRBD1; V gene: TRBV7-9; J gene: TRBJ1-5; clone size: -; CDR3 DNA: TGTGCCAGCAGCTTAATGGGACAGGGCAATCAGCCCCAGCATTTT; CDR3 protein: CASSLMGQGNQPQHF
D gene: TRBD1; V gene: TRBV29-1; J gene: TRBJ2-3; clone size: -; CDR3 DNA: TGCAGCGTTGAAGATCTAAAGACAGGGGGCACAGATACGCAGTATTTT; CDR3 protein: CSVEDLKTGGTDTQYF
D gene: -; V gene: TRBV5-8; J gene: TRBJ1-1; clone size: -; CDR3 DNA: TGTGCCAGCAGCTTGATCCGCATCGCGAACACTGAAGCTTTCTTT; CDR3 protein: CASSLIRIANTEAFF
D gene: -; V gene: TRBV11-2; J gene: TRBJ1-1; clone size: once; CDR3 DNA: TGTGCCAGCAGAGATATTAGAGCTGAAGCTTTCTTT; CDR3 protein: CASRDIRAEAFF
D gene: TRBD2; V gene: TRBV2; J gene: TRBJ2-5; clone size: -; CDR3 DNA: TGTGCCAGCAGTGAGGGAACTAGCGGGCTGGAGACCCAGTACTTC; CDR3 protein: CASSEGTSGLETQYF
D gene: TRBD1; V gene: TRBV7-3; J gene: TRBJ2-5; clone size: -; CDR3 DNA: TGTGCCAGCAGCTTAAATGTTGGACAGGGGTTGCAAGAGACCCAGTACTTC; CDR3 protein: CASSLNVGQGLQETQYF
D gene: -; V gene: TRBV11-2; J gene: TRBJ2-1; clone size: -; CDR3 DNA: TGTGCCAGCAGCCCAAATCAATATGGCGGGTCCTACAATGAGCAGTTCTTC; CDR3 protein: CASSPNQYGGSYNEQFF
D gene: -; V gene: TRBV5-8; J gene: TRBJ1-3; clone size: -; CDR3 DNA: TGTGCCAGCAGCTTCCAGACCGCTGGAAACACCATATATTTT; CDR3 protein: CASSFQTAGNTIYF
D gene: -; V gene: TRBV7-9; J gene: TRBJ2-4; clone size: -; CDR3 DNA: TGTGCCAGCAGCTTTTCCGTTACGATAGCCAAAAACATTCAGTACTTC; CDR3 protein: CASSFSVTIAKNIQYF
D gene: TRBD2; V gene: TRBV7-2; J gene: TRBJ2-3; clone size: -; CDR3 DNA: TGTGCCAGCAGCAGACTAGCGGCGTTCACAGATACGCAGTATTTT; CDR3 protein: CASSRLAAFTDTQYF
D gene: -; V gene: TRBV25-1; J gene: TRBJ2-2; clone size: -; CDR3 DNA: TGTGCCAGCAGCAACCCCGGACAGACCCCCAGCGGGGAGCTGTTTTTT; CDR3 protein: CASSNPGQTPSGELFF
D gene: TRBD1; V gene: TRBV7-9; J gene: TRBJ2-7; clone size: -; CDR3 DNA: TGTGCCAGCAGCTTAGAGGGGGCATTCACCTACGAGCAGTACTTC; CDR3 protein: CASSLEGAFTYEQYF
D gene: -; V gene: TRBV25-1; J gene: TRBJ1-5; clone size: medium-sized; CDR3 DNA: TGTGCCAGCAGTGGAAGAACAGACCATCGGCAGCCCCAGCATTTT; CDR3 protein: CASSGRTDHRQPQHF
D gene: -; V gene: TRBV5-1; J gene: TRBJ2-2; clone size: -; CDR3 DNA: TGCGCCAGCAGCCGAACGGTCACCGGGGAGCTGTTTTTT; CDR3 protein: CASSRTVTGELFF
D gene: -; V gene: TRBV7-2; J gene: TRBJ2-7; clone size: few; CDR3 DNA: TGTGCCAGCAGCTTAGCGCGTTACGAAAACGAGCAGTACTTC; CDR3 protein: CASSLARYENEQYF
D gene: -; V gene: TRBV7-3; J gene: TRBJ2-6; clone size: -; CDR3 DNA: TGTGCCAGCAGCTCTTGGCAGGGCTCTGGGGCCAACGTCCTGACTTTC; CDR3 protein: CASSSWQGSGANVLTF
D gene: -; V gene: TRBV2; J gene: TRBJ2-7; clone size: -; CDR3 DNA: TGTGCCAGCAGACTGCGTTACGGGCTATCCTACGAGCAGTACTTC; CDR3 protein: CASRLRYGLSYEQYF
D gene: TRBD1; V gene: TRBV2; J gene: TRBJ1-5; clone size: -; CDR3 DNA: TGTGCCAGCAGGGGGACAGGGTTTATCAATCAGCCCCAGCATTTT; CDR3 protein: CASRGTGFINQPQHF